This T cell receptor beta chain came from a study of T-cell memory formation after mild COVID-19. This clonotype was observed a few times. Germline lookup yields CDR1 MNHEY and CDR2 SVGEGT. Between the trimmed V and J ends, which lost 4 bases and 3 bases, there was a span of 10 bases. The CDR3 extends over 13 amino acids. Using its own MiXCR run on the 5' RACE reads, TCRdb lists one record per CDR3 protein. The sample has 350,000 to 500,000 distinct CDR3 sequences; roughly 17% are singletons. The source of this sequence is a man between 18 and 29 years old who had mild COVID-19 (a few samples of this study predate the infection). Cell type and time point are not known. Sequencing input: PBMCs or a T cell subset sorted from them (not recorded which). The chain combines TRBV6-2 or TRBV6-3 with TRBJ2-7; possible D gene TRBD1, 6 bases. DNA for the CDR3: TGTGCCAGCAGTTCTCGGACAGACTACGAGCAGTACTTC. This translates into CASSSRTDYEQYF.